A selection of T cell receptor beta chains follows, all from one sample in a study of shared clonotypes between healthy human individuals. The assay was immunoSEQ multiplex PCR, and TCRdb's table has in-frame clones only and misses some. The table lists roughly 2.4 million clones, 90% to 97% of them singletons. The specimen sequenced was naive CD4+ T cells sorted from blood. The receptors shown here come from a young man in good health. Each CDR3 is given with its conserved first and last residue. Each record gives: clone size, V gene, J gene, CDR3 length, D gene, CDR3 protein, CDR3 DNA. The D gene is left open where the match is weak. Clone size is stated in some rows and not others, as once, few, many or a class when expanded.

-	TRBV27	TRBJ2-7	14	TRBD1	CASSARTGGNEQYF	TGTGCCAGCAGTGCCCGGACAGGGGGCAACGAGCAGTACTTC
once	TRBV10-1	TRBJ2-1	16	-	CASSDRQRLRYNEQFF	TGCGCCAGCAGTGACCGACAAAGACTAAGGTACAATGAGCAGTTCTTC
-	TRBV10-3	TRBJ2-3	17	TRBD2	CAISESRAGGGTDTQYF	TGTGCCATCAGTGAATCTCGAGCGGGGGGTGGGACAGATACGCAGTATTTT
-	TRBV15	TRBJ2-1	18	-	CATSRDPLSGRGKNEQFF	TGTGCCACCAGCAGAGATCCCTTATCGGGCAGGGGAAAGAATGAGCAGTTCTTC
-	TRBV20-1	TRBJ2-1	11	-	CSASGAYEQFF	TGCAGTGCTAGTGGAGCGTATGAGCAGTTCTTC
-	TRBV6-6	TRBJ2-3	14	TRBD2	CASYRAGGTDTQYF	TGTGCCAGCTACAGAGCGGGGGGGACAGATACGCAGTATTTT
-	TRBV11-2	TRBJ1-5	16	-	CASSLSRNPSNQPQHF	TGTGCCAGCAGCTTGTCCCGCAACCCAAGCAATCAGCCCCAGCATTTT
-	TRBV6-6	TRBJ1-2	14	-	CASSNRAESYGYTF	TGTGCCAGCAGTAATAGGGCGGAGAGCTATGGCTACACCTTC
-	TRBV6-6	TRBJ2-7	12	TRBD2	CASSSGEVEQYF	TGTGCCAGCAGTAGCGGGGAGGTCGAGCAGTACTTC
-	TRBV18	TRBJ2-2	16	TRBD2	CASSPPSGRNTGELFF	TGTGCCAGCTCACCGCCTAGCGGGAGGAACACCGGGGAGCTGTTTTTT
-	TRBV2	TRBJ1-5	13	TRBD1	CASDRGGNQPQHF	TGTGCCAGCGACAGGGGGGGCAATCAGCCCCAGCATTTT
-	TRBV12-5	TRBJ2-7	16	TRBD2	CASGSIGLAGSYEQYF	TGTGCTAGTGGTTCGATCGGACTAGCGGGCTCCTACGAGCAGTACTTC
-	TRBV5-1	TRBJ2-3	12	-	CASSPRTDTQYF	TGCGCCAGCAGCCCGCGGACAGATACGCAGTATTTT
-	TRBV6-1	TRBJ1-2	12	-	CASSPGIYGYTF	TGTGCCAGCAGCCCGGGGATTTATGGCTACACCTTC
once	TRBV19	TRBJ1-6	13	-	CASSQGGNSPLHF	TGTGCCAGTAGTCAAGGGGGGAATTCACCCCTCCACTTT
-	TRBV30	TRBJ2-2	13	-	CAWTGTNTGELFF	TGTGCCTGGACCGGGACCAACACCGGGGAGCTGTTTTTT
-	TRBV5-1	TRBJ2-5	15	-	CASSLEGTARETQYF	TGCGCCAGCAGCTTAGAAGGGACCGCAAGAGAGACCCAGTACTTC
-	TRBV29-1	TRBJ2-7	14	TRBD2	CSAGVGGSSYEQYF	TGCAGCGCCGGGGTCGGGGGGAGCTCCTACGAGCAGTACTTC
-	TRBV30	TRBJ2-7	14	TRBD1	CAWHSGTGHYEQYF	TGTGCCTGGCACTCCGGGACAGGACACTACGAGCAGTACTTC
-	TRBV7-9	TRBJ2-5	14	-	CASSAGPLGETQYF	TGTGCCAGCAGCGCGGGACCCTTGGGAGAGACCCAGTACTTC
-	TRBV28	TRBJ2-3	19	TRBD2	CASSLPGLAGGGPLDTQYF	TGTGCCAGCAGTTTGCCGGGACTAGCGGGGGGGGGTCCCCTCGATACGCAGTATTTT
few	TRBV18	TRBJ2-7	14	-	CASSPPGRNYEQYF	TGTGCCAGCTCACCACCAGGGAGGAACTACGAGCAGTACTTC
once	TRBV7-2	TRBJ1-5	13	-	CASSLVENQPQHF	TGTGCCAGCAGCTTAGTAGAAAATCAGCCCCAGCATTTT
-	TRBV6-5	TRBJ1-6	16	TRBD1	CASSFTGEAPNSPLHF	TGTGCCAGCAGTTTCACAGGGGAGGCGCCCAATTCACCCCTCCACTTT
-	TRBV5-1	TRBJ2-2	15	TRBD2	CASSLVAGDTGELFF	TGCGCCAGCAGCTTGGTAGCGGGGGACACCGGGGAGCTGTTTTTT
-	TRBV9	TRBJ1-2	13	-	CASSVAGARGYTF	TGTGCCAGCAGCGTAGCAGGGGCTCGTGGCTACACCTTC
-	TRBV4-1	TRBJ2-1	20	TRBD2	CASRAMGLTSGGSSYNEQFF	TGCGCCAGCAGGGCGATGGGACTTACTAGCGGGGGGAGCTCCTACAATGAGCAGTTCTTC
-	TRBV5-1	TRBJ2-1	12	-	CASSRLINEQFF	TGCGCCAGCAGCCGCTTGATCAATGAGCAGTTCTTC
-	TRBV5-6	TRBJ1-5	15	-	CASSSLTGFNQPQHF	TGTGCCAGCAGCTCGCTAACAGGGTTCAATCAGCCCCAGCATTTT
once	TRBV14	TRBJ2-3	12	TRBD1	CASSRDRGQRYF	TGTGCCAGCAGTCGGGACAGGGGGCAAAGGTATTTT
-	TRBV5-1	TRBJ2-5	15	-	CASSLEGGVQETQYF	TGCGCCAGCAGCTTGGAGGGCGGGGTCCAAGAGACCCAGTACTTC
-	TRBV15	TRBJ2-7	17	TRBD2	CATSREASGISSYEQYF	TGTGCCACCAGCAGAGAGGCTAGCGGGATAAGCTCCTACGAGCAGTACTTC
-	TRBV28	TRBJ2-3	22	TRBD2	CASSLYGRMVAGGPRDTDTQYF	TGTGCCAGCAGTTTATACGGGAGAATGGTAGCGGGAGGGCCCCGGGACACAGATACGCAGTATTTT
-	TRBV1	TRBJ2-2	17	-	CTSSPLSSGRHAGELFF	TGCACCAGCAGCCCCCTATCTAGCGGGAGGCACGCCGGGGAGCTGTTTTTT
once	TRBV6-5	TRBJ2-1	13	-	CASSKGRHNEQFF	TGTGCCAGCAGTAAAGGACGTCACAATGAGCAGTTCTTC
-	TRBV27	TRBJ2-6	19	TRBD2	CASSPLRTSGRTGANVLTF	TGTGCCAGCAGTCCACTCCGGACTAGCGGGAGGACTGGGGCCAACGTCCTGACTTTC
-	TRBV30	TRBJ2-7	15	-	CAWSVLTTGSYEQYF	TGTGCCTGGAGTGTATTAACCACAGGGTCCTACGAGCAGTACTTC
-	TRBV30	TRBJ1-4	15	-	CAWSARTTTREKLFF	TGTGCCTGGAGTGCTAGGACCACGACTAGGGAAAAACTGTTTTTT
-	TRBV30	TRBJ2-7	14	TRBD2	CAWRLAGGSYEQYF	TGTGCCTGGAGACTAGCGGGTGGGTCCTACGAGCAGTACTTC
-	TRBV19	TRBJ1-5	14	TRBD1	CASSRTGGYQPQHF	TGTGCCAGTAGCCGTACAGGGGGCTATCAGCCCCAGCATTTT
-	TRBV6-6	TRBJ2-3	15	-	CASSYRGDGTDTQYF	TGTGCCAGCAGTTACCGGGGTGATGGCACAGATACGCAGTATTTT
-	TRBV28	TRBJ1-6	16	-	CASSIPQGSGNSPLHF	TGTGCCAGCAGTATACCCCAGGGGAGCGGCAATTCACCCCTCCACTTT
-	TRBV7-9	TRBJ1-2	15	TRBD1	CASSTRQGTNYGYTF	TGTGCCAGCAGCACCAGACAGGGGACCAACTATGGCTACACCTTC
-	TRBV7-6	TRBJ2-2	14	-	CASSPRAYTGELFF	TGTGCCAGCAGCCCCCGGGCCTACACCGGGGAGCTGTTTTTT
-	TRBV5-1	TRBJ2-3	15	TRBD2	CASSRTSGGTDTQYF	TGCGCCAGCAGCCGGACTAGCGGGGGGACAGATACGCAGTATTTT
-	TRBV7-9	TRBJ2-5	16	TRBD2	CASSTATSGRGETQYF	TGTGCCAGCAGCACCGCAACTAGCGGGAGAGGCGAGACCCAGTACTTC
-	TRBV11-2	TRBJ1-1	13	-	CASSLDLGTEAFF	TGTGCCAGCAGCTTAGATTTAGGGACTGAAGCTTTCTTT
once	TRBV18	TRBJ2-5	17	-	CASSPYARRGDQETQYF	TGTGCCAGCTCACCATACGCCCGGAGGGGGGACCAAGAGACCCAGTACTTC
once	TRBV5-1	TRBJ2-5	14	-	CASSLVAGPETQYF	TGCGCCAGCAGCTTGGTGGCAGGGCCGGAGACCCAGTACTTC
once	TRBV9	TRBJ2-5	13	-	CASRRSGGETQYF	TGTGCCAGCAGGCGGTCAGGAGGAGAGACCCAGTACTTC
-	TRBV5-1	TRBJ2-7	14	-	CASRILTGSYEQYF	TGCGCCAGCAGGATCCTAACCGGGTCCTACGAGCAGTACTTC
-	TRBV19	TRBJ1-2	15	-	CASSKSDSSNYGYTF	TGTGCCAGTAGTAAATCGGACTCTTCTAACTATGGCTACACCTTC
-	TRBV9	TRBJ1-2	14	TRBD1	CASSATDRVVGYTF	TGTGCCAGCAGCGCGACCGACAGGGTTGTAGGCTACACCTTC